This T cell receptor beta chain emerged from a study of T cell clones after liver transplantation. Profiling relied on immunoSEQ multiplex PCR, and the TCRdb table lists in-frame clones only, not all of them. The sample lists under 85,000 clones, 75% to 85% occurring once. CDR1 and CDR2 from the germline V gene are SGHTA and FQGNSA. The CDR3 covers 14 residues. J was trimmed by 8 bases and V by 3 bases; bases with no gene match: 8. Source: CD4+ T cells from blood, taken 12 months after liver transplant. The chain employs TRBV7-2 and TRBJ1-2; TRBD1 aligns across 8 bases. The TCR originated in a human patient who received a liver transplant. Some T cells may possibly be graft donor cells. CDR3: CASSFPGGIGGYTF. As DNA, the CDR3 is TGTGCCAGCAGCTTCCCAGGGGGCATTGGAGGCTACACCTTC.